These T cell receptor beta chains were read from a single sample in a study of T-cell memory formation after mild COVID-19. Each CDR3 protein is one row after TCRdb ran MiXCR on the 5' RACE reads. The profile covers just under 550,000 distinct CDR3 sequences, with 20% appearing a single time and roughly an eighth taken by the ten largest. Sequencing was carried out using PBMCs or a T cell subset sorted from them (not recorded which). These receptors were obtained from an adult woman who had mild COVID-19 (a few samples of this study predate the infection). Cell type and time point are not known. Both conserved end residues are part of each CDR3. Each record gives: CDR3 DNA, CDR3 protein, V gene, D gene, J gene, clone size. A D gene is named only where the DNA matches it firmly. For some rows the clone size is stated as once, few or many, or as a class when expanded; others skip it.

TGTGCCAGCAGTGAACGCATTTCGAACACCGGGGAGCTGTTTTTT	CASSERISNTGELFF	TRBV2	-	TRBJ2-2	few
TGTGCCAGCAGTAAACCTAGCGGAGAAAACACAGATACGCAGTATTTT	CASSKPSGENTDTQYF	TRBV6-2/TRBV6-3	TRBD2	TRBJ2-3	few
TGTGCCAGCAGCCCGGCTAGCGGGGAGGCCACAGATACGCAGTATTTT	CASSPASGEATDTQYF	TRBV4-2	TRBD2	TRBJ2-3	-
TGTGCCAGCAGTTTATCGGGGCAGGGGTCGCAGTTAGGTCAGCCCCAGCATTTT	CASSLSGQGSQLGQPQHF	TRBV27	-	TRBJ1-5	-
TGTGCCAGCAGCTTAATCTCAGAAGCTTTCTTT	CASSLISEAFF	TRBV7-9	-	TRBJ1-1	-
TGTGCCACCCGGGACACCACAACTATGGAAAAACTGTTTTTT	CATRDTTTMEKLFF	TRBV25-1	-	TRBJ1-4	-
TGTGCCAGCAGCTTTATGCGGGGGCAGGACACCGGGGAGCTGTTTTTT	CASSFMRGQDTGELFF	TRBV5-6	-	TRBJ2-2	-
TGCAGCGTCGTCCCGGACAGGTTTGGGAACTACGAGCAGTACTTC	CSVVPDRFGNYEQYF	TRBV29-1	TRBD1	TRBJ2-7	few
TGCGCCAGCAGCAAGGACGGCCTCTCTGGAAACACCATATATTTT	CASSKDGLSGNTIYF	TRBV5-1	-	TRBJ1-3	many
TGCGCCAGCAGCCAAGGTACGGGACAGACAACAGATACGCAGTATTTT	CASSQGTGQTTDTQYF	TRBV4-3	TRBD1	TRBJ2-3	-
TGTGCCAGCAGCCAACTGCCCGGGACTAGCGGCTACAATGAGCAGTTCTTC	CASSQLPGTSGYNEQFF	TRBV3-1	TRBD2	TRBJ2-1	-
TGCAGTGCTCCCAGGGGTTCCCACGAGCAGTACTTC	CSAPRGSHEQYF	TRBV20-1	-	TRBJ2-7	-
TGCGCCAGCAGCTTCCAGGGGCTCCGATCTGGAAACACCATATATTTT	CASSFQGLRSGNTIYF	TRBV5-1	-	TRBJ1-3	few
TGTGCCAGCAGCCTAAAAATTGGGACAGGGCCCACTGAAGCTTTCTTT	CASSLKIGTGPTEAFF	TRBV7-8	TRBD1	TRBJ1-1	-
TGTGCCAGCAGCTTCGGGTCGGGTGCTAGCACAGATACGCAGTATTTT	CASSFGSGASTDTQYF	TRBV7-3	-	TRBJ2-3	-
TGCGCCAGCAGCCAAGGGTCCAATGAGCAGTTCTTC	CASSQGSNEQFF	TRBV4-1	-	TRBJ2-1	-
TGTGCCAGCAGCCATACGGACGCAACCGGGGGCGGGGAGCTGTTTTTT	CASSHTDATGGGELFF	TRBV7-9	-	TRBJ2-2	-
TGTGCCAGCAGCTCTCCGGACAGGGATAGGAACAATGAGCAGTTCTTC	CASSSPDRDRNNEQFF	TRBV7-6	TRBD1	TRBJ2-1	-
TGTGCCACCAGTGATCCCCGGGACGGCCAAGAGACCCAGTACTTC	CATSDPRDGQETQYF	TRBV24-1	-	TRBJ2-5	few
TGTGCCAGCAGCGCAGGGGTCTCCTACAATGAGCAGTTCTTC	CASSAGVSYNEQFF	TRBV7-9	-	TRBJ2-1	few
TGCAGCGCACAGGGAGTGAACACTGAAGCTTTCTTT	CSAQGVNTEAFF	TRBV20-1	-	TRBJ1-1	few
TGTGCCAGCAGCTTGACTAGCGGGAGGTTTAATGAGCAGTTCTTC	CASSLTSGRFNEQFF	TRBV7-9	TRBD2	TRBJ2-1	many
TGCAGTGCTAGGGCCAGGACTAGCTTTCCTCTCACAGATACGCAGTATTTT	CSARARTSFPLTDTQYF	TRBV20-1	TRBD2	TRBJ2-3	few
TGCGCCAGCAGCGCCGCGGGGGAGAACACTGAAGCTTTCTTT	CASSAAGENTEAFF	TRBV5-1	-	TRBJ1-1	few
TGTGCCAGCAGCTCCCGGGACGGAACCTACAATGAGCAGTTCTTC	CASSSRDGTYNEQFF	TRBV7-2	-	TRBJ2-1	-
TGCAGTGCTAGAGATCGGGCGGGAGCGTCGAACACCGGGGAGCTGTTTTTT	CSARDRAGASNTGELFF	TRBV20-1	TRBD2	TRBJ2-2	few
TGCAGTGCCCTACTCCCCGAACCTCTTCCGGGGGCTCGAACTGAAGCTTTCTTT	CSALLPEPLPGARTEAFF	TRBV20-1	-	TRBJ1-1	-
TGTGCCAGCAGCGTAGTAGTCGGGGCCAGCTACAATGAGCAGTTCTTC	CASSVVVGASYNEQFF	TRBV9	-	TRBJ2-1	-
TGTGCCAGCAGCTTGCGGCGGGTGAATACCGATGAGCAGTTCTTC	CASSLRRVNTDEQFF	TRBV5-4	-	TRBJ2-1	-
TGTGCCAGTAGTTCCCTCGGGACAGGGAAATATAGCAATCAGCCCCAGCATTTT	CASSSLGTGKYSNQPQHF	TRBV19	TRBD1	TRBJ1-5	-
TGTGCCAGCAGACCGATCGGACAGGGGGGAAGGAGAACTGAAGCTTTCTTT	CASRPIGQGGRRTEAFF	TRBV27	TRBD1	TRBJ1-1	few
TGCGCCAGCAGCCCCGGAAAGGGGGCACAGGGCACTGAAGCTTTCTTT	CASSPGKGAQGTEAFF	TRBV5-1	TRBD1	TRBJ1-1	-
TGTGCCAGCAGCCATTTAGAGACCCAGTACTTC	CASSHLETQYF	TRBV5-6	-	TRBJ2-5	-
TGTGCCACCGGACAGGGCCAAGAGACCCAGTACTTC	CATGQGQETQYF	TRBV6-6	TRBD1	TRBJ2-5	few
TGTGCCAGCAGCTTAAGGCAGGGATCCACCGGGGAGCTGTTTTTT	CASSLRQGSTGELFF	TRBV7-2	-	TRBJ2-2	many
TGTGCCAGCAGCCGGGACAGGGAGGACGGAGAGCAGTACTTC	CASSRDREDGEQYF	TRBV6-1	TRBD1	TRBJ2-7	-
TGCGCCAGCAGCCCGCAGGGGGCGCGGGGGACTGAAGCTTTCTTT	CASSPQGARGTEAFF	TRBV5-1	TRBD1	TRBJ1-1	few
TGTGCCAGCTCACCACTCCCGGCAGGGCAAGGCTACGAGCAGTACTTC	CASSPLPAGQGYEQYF	TRBV18	-	TRBJ2-7	few
TGCGCCAGCAGCCTTCACCAGGGACAAGGGGCCAACGTCCTGACTTTC	CASSLHQGQGANVLTF	TRBV5-1	-	TRBJ2-6	few
TGTGCCAGCAGCTTCGGGACTAGCGGGAGATCGGGGGAGCAGTTCTTC	CASSFGTSGRSGEQFF	TRBV11-3	TRBD2	TRBJ2-1	-
TGTGCCAGCAGCTTAGGGTCGACAAGGATCTACGAGCAGTACTTC	CASSLGSTRIYEQYF	TRBV7-3	-	TRBJ2-7	many
TGCAGTGCTAGAGATTCGGGTCAGGGAGGTAATCAGCCCCAGCATTTT	CSARDSGQGGNQPQHF	TRBV20-1	-	TRBJ1-5	many
TGTGCCAGCAGTGATGTGGGCAATCAGCCCCAGCATTTT	CASSDVGNQPQHF	TRBV6-2/TRBV6-3	-	TRBJ1-5	-
TGTGCCAGCAGCTTAGTTCGGTGGGACGGCTACACCTTC	CASSLVRWDGYTF	TRBV7-8	-	TRBJ1-2	-
TGTGCCAGCAGCGTAGCGCGTGCAGGGAATGAGCAGTTCTTC	CASSVARAGNEQFF	TRBV9	-	TRBJ2-1	few
TGCAGTGCCCTCTATGGCGGGAGGGCGGTTGAGCAGTTCTTC	CSALYGGRAVEQFF	TRBV20-1	TRBD2	TRBJ2-1	many
TGTGCCAGCAGGGCAACCAGGGGGCCGTATAGCAATCAGCCCCAGCATTTT	CASRATRGPYSNQPQHF	TRBV12-3/TRBV12-4	TRBD1	TRBJ1-5	-
TGTGCCAGCAGCGAAGACAGGGATAGGGGCTACACCTTC	CASSEDRDRGYTF	TRBV7-2	TRBD1	TRBJ1-2	few
TGTGCCACCAGTGATGGCGGGAGGGCCCTCTCCGAGCAGTACTTC	CATSDGGRALSEQYF	TRBV24-1	TRBD2	TRBJ2-7	-